These 30 T cell receptor beta chains were all obtained from the same sample, sequenced in a study of Ad26.COV2.S vaccination and SARS-CoV-2 variants (dated by TCRdb to 2020 to 2022). The sample's treatment or condition label, decoded: 15 to 20 received Ad26.COV2.S at low or high dose, single or two shots; about five received placebo; per-sample allocation not given. Repertoires of vaccine and placebo recipients were sequenced from samples taken on day 63 after the first injection. To prepare the library, the immunoSEQ multiplex PCR assay was applied. TCRdb re-hosts the immuneACCESS table, in-frame sequences only. Its copies lack some clones; in the studies checked, an unresolved V gene accounts for under half of them, and the cause for the rest is not known. The sample records about 400,000 clones, approximately 83% of which are singletons. Clones ranked in the top ten supply roughly 7.4% of the sample.

Material: peripheral blood, obtained in a trial of Ad26.COV2.S vaccine versus placebo. Receptors were obtained from a person aged 18 to 65 who received the Ad26.COV2.S COVID-19 vaccine or a placebo.

This chain uses TRBV7-8 with TRBJ2-3; D uncertain. Trimming removed 3 bases from V and 2 bases from J, with 0 bases in between. The germline gives CDR1 SGHVS, CDR2 FQNEAQ. CDR3 length equals 11 residues. CDR3 loop: CASSFTDTQYF. The CDR3 nucleotides read TGTGCCAGCAGCTTCACAGATACGCAGTATTTT.

The chain has TRBV11-1 and TRBJ2-3; no definite D call. There are 12 residues in the CDR3. The germline V and J ends were trimmed by 4 bases and 5 bases, with 7 bases remaining between them. CDR1 and CDR2 (germline): SGHAT, FQDESV (reference sequence). The CDR3 here is CASSWAEDTQYF. CDR3 sequence (DNA): TGTGCCAGCAGCTGGGCCGAAGATACGCAGTATTTT. The full variable domain, with the rest looked up from reference TRBV11-1 and TRBJ2-3, is EAEVAQSPRYKITEKSQAVAFWCDPISGHATLYWYRQILGQGPELLVQFQDESVVDDSQLPKDRFSAERLKGVDSTLKIQPAELGDSAMYLCASSWAEDTQYFGPGTRLTVL.

The V gene is TRBV19, the J gene TRBJ2-1, with 8 bases that match TRBD2. The CDR3 sequence is 15 residues long. J gave up 2 bases and V 4 bases, and 4 bases lay outside the gene matches. Germline loops: CDR1 LNHDA, CDR2 SQIVND (reference sequence). This CDR3 reads CASSTGLGTYNEQFF. CDR3 DNA: TGTGCCAGTAGTACGGGACTAGGTACCTACAATGAGCAGTTCTTC.

The CDR3 coding sequence is TGTGCCAGCAGCGTGGGGACAGGCAAACTGTTTTTT. Translated: CASSVGTGKLFF. The rearrangement uses TRBV5-6 and TRBJ1-4; 8 bases align to TRBD1. Germline V CDR1 and CDR2: SGHDT, YYEEEE. V shed 4 bases and J 11 bases; nucleotides not matched to a gene: 4. This CDR3 contains 12 residues.

For the CDR3, the DNA is TGCGCCAGCAGCCCTAGACAGGGCTACTACAATGAGCAGTTCTTC. It is translated as CASSPRQGYYNEQFF. The rearrangement links TRBV4-3 to TRBJ2-1, with TRBD1 identical over 7 bases. Germline-derived CDR1 and CDR2 are LGHNA and YSLEER. The CDR3 spans 15 residues. V lost 4 bases to trimming and J lost 3 bases; unmatched junction nucleotides: 6.

The chain is built from TRBV4-1 and TRBJ1-2; D remains unclear. The length of the CDR3 is 15 residues. V lost 0 bases to trimming and J lost 3 bases, with 11 bases between them. In germline, CDR1 is MGHRA, CDR2 YSYEKL. The CDR3 sequence: CASSQEFRGDYGYTF. CDR3 coding DNA: TGCGCCAGCAGCCAAGAATTTCGTGGAGACTATGGCTACACCTTC.

CDR3 loop: CASSLGGLSGNTIYF. The CDR3 DNA sequence: TGTGCCAGCAGTTTAGGGGGGCTCTCTGGAAACACCATATATTTT. The V and J genes are TRBV27 and TRBJ1-3; maybe TRBD1 (6 bases). Germline assignment: CDR1 MNHEY and CDR2 SMNVEV (reference sequence). The CDR3 spans 15 residues. V shed 2 bases and J shed 0 bases, with 8 bases lying between them.

This clone was detected only a few times. The chain couples TRBV18 to TRBJ1-5; TRBD1 is a possible D gene (5 bases). There are 13 residues in the CDR3. Germline V gene data show CDR1 as KGHSH and CDR2 as LQKENI. V lost 5 bases, J lost 7 bases, and 12 bases lay in between. For the CDR3, the DNA is TGTGCCAGCTCAGAGAGTCGGGACCAGCCCCAGCATTTT. As protein: CASSESRDQPQHF.

V usage is TRBV4-1 and J usage is TRBJ1-1; 9 bases are a match to TRBD1. Germline lookup yields CDR1 MGHRA and CDR2 YSYEKL. The CDR3 length is 17 residues. With V trimmed by 1 base and J by 1 base, 7 bases remained unmatched. This CDR3 is CASSQVVWDRENTEAFF. DNA of the CDR3: TGCGCCAGCAGCCAAGTCGTATGGGACAGGGAGAACACTGAAGCTTTCTTT.

This CDR3 reads CASSVPGQHDGELFF. CDR3 DNA: TGTGCCAGCAGCGTCCCGGGACAGCACGACGGGGAGCTGTTTTTT. The chain joins TRBV5-4 to TRBJ2-2, with 7 bases that match TRBD1. The J segment lost 7 bases and the V segment lost 4 bases, leaving 10 bases of the junction unmatched. The CDR3 consists of 15 residues. Germline V lookup: CDR1 SGHNT, CDR2 YYREEE (reference sequence).

The rearrangement links TRBV18 to TRBJ1-2; D may be TRBD1 (5 bases). Per the germline V gene, CDR1 is KGHSH and CDR2 is LQKENI. The CDR3 contains 13 residues. The V and J ends lost 4 bases and 5 bases respectively, with 11 bases between them. The CDR3 spells CASSLRAGYGYTF. The DNA for the CDR3 is TGTGCCAGCTCACTCCGGGCAGGGTATGGCTACACCTTC.

This clone was seen a handful of times. The chain links TRBV7-6 to TRBJ1-5; D call uncertain. The CDR3 is 14 residues long. Germline lookup yields CDR1 SGHVS and CDR2 FNYEAQ. V was trimmed by 0 bases and J by 3 bases, leaving 6 bases between them. This CDR3 is CASSLAQNNQPQHF. The CDR3 DNA sequence: TGTGCCAGCAGCTTAGCACAGAACAATCAGCCCCAGCATTTT.

The chain uses TRBV7-2 and TRBJ2-7; 7 positions agree with TRBD2. The trim removed 8 bases at V and 3 bases at J, leaving 1 base unmatched. This CDR3 comprises 11 residues. Per germline, CDR1 SGHTA and CDR2 FQGNSA. The CDR3 DNA sequence: TGTGCCAGCGGGGGGGACTACGAGCAGTACTTC. This gives the protein CASGGDYEQYF. Together with reference TRBV7-2 and TRBJ2-7, the CDR3 gives the full variable domain: GAGVSQSPSNKVTEKGKDVELRCDPISGHTALYWYRQSLGQGLEFLIYFQGNSAPDKSGLPSDRFSAERTGGSVSTLTIQRTQQEDSAVYLCASGGDYEQYFGPGTRLTVT.

The J gene is TRBJ1-6, the V gene TRBV15; D not certain. Trimming removed 2 bases at V and 7 bases at J, with 9 bases between. Germline-derived CDR1 and CDR2 are LNHNV and YYDKDF (reference sequence). The CDR3 extends over 14 amino acids. As DNA, the CDR3 is TGTGCCACCAGCAGACCGTATGAGAATTCACCCCTCCACTTT. Translation: CATSRPYENSPLHF.

The chain has TRBV30 and TRBJ2-1, with D tentatively TRBD1 or TRBD2 (6 bases each). V shed 5 bases and J shed 7 bases, with 15 bases lying between them. This CDR3 spans 13 amino acids. The V gene's germline CDR1 is GTSNPN and CDR2 SVGIG (reference sequence). The CDR3 sequence is CAWHRGVGNEQFF. The CDR3 nucleotides read TGTGCCTGGCATAGGGGGGTGGGGAATGAGCAGTTCTTC. Variable domain in full (rest from reference TRBV30 and TRBJ2-1): SQTIHQWPATLVQPVGSPLSLECTVEGTSNPNLYWYRQAAGRGLQLLFYSVGIGQISSEVPQNLSASRPQDRQFILSSKKLLLSDSGFYLCAWHRGVGNEQFFGPGTRLTVL.

J is TRBJ1-4 and V is TRBV19, with D hard to call. The germline V and J ends were trimmed by 2 bases and 5 bases, with 9 bases remaining between them. CDR3 length equals 14 residues. Germline-derived CDR1 and CDR2 are LNHDA and SQIVND (reference sequence). The CDR3 is CASSIREWNEKLFF. CDR3 DNA sequence: TGTGCCAGTAGTATAAGGGAGTGGAATGAAAAACTGTTTTTT. Supplemented by reference TRBV19 and TRBJ1-4, the full variable domain reads DGGITQSPKYLFRKEGQNVTLSCEQNLNHDAMYWYRQDPGQGLRLIYYSQIVNDFQKGDIAEGYSVSREKKESFPLTVTSAQKNPTAFYLCASSIREWNEKLFFGSGTQLSVL.

The rearrangement uses TRBV18 and TRBJ1-5; 8 nucleotides match TRBD1. Germline CDR1 KGHSH, CDR2 LQKENI. There are 15 residues in the CDR3. The junction had 6 bases not matched to a gene; V was cut back by 3 bases and J by 5 bases. As DNA, the CDR3 is TGTGCCAGCTCACCCGCGACAGGGGTAGATCAGCCCCAGCATTTT. Amino acid sequence: CASSPATGVDQPQHF.

This chain connects TRBV2 to TRBJ2-3; D remains ambiguous. Trimming cost V 4 bases and J 5 bases, with 16 bases left between them. Germline V gene data show CDR1 as SNHLY and CDR2 as FYNNEI. The CDR3 contains 15 residues. The DNA for the CDR3 is TGTGCCAGCAGTGCCTCGACTCCTCCGGGAGATACGCAGTATTTT. Its translation is CASSASTPPGDTQYF. Together with reference TRBV2 and TRBJ2-3, the CDR3 gives the full variable domain: EPEVTQTPSHQVTQMGQEVILRCVPISNHLYFYWYRQILGQKVEFLVSFYNNEISEKSEIFDDQFSVERPDGSNFTLKIRSTKLEDSAMYFCASSASTPPGDTQYFGPGTRLTVL.

This clone showed up just a few times. J is TRBJ1-5 and V is TRBV6-2 or TRBV6-3, with a possible D match to TRBD1 (5 bases). The CDR3 totals 17 residues. The V gene lost 6 bases and the J gene lost 5 bases, with 23 bases spanning the gap. Germline V CDR1 and CDR2: MNHEY, SVGEGT. The CDR3 bases are TGTGCCAGCAGCCCTCTTCAGGGAGTCCCTTCGTATCAGCCCCAGCATTTT. Protein product: CASSPLQGVPSYQPQHF.

The chain carries TRBV30 and TRBJ2-1, with 14 nucleotides matching TRBD2. The ends lost 1 base at V and 7 bases at J; junction bases unmatched: 3. Germline V CDR1 and CDR2: GTSNPN, SVGIG (reference sequence). This CDR3 has 15 amino acids. CDR3: CAWSAGTSGSNEQFF. In nucleotides, the CDR3 is TGTGCCTGGAGTGCCGGGACTAGCGGGAGTAATGAGCAGTTCTTC.

This clone showed up just a few times. This chain connects TRBV7-9 to TRBJ1-2; no definite D call. Per germline, CDR1 SEHNR and CDR2 FQNEAQ (reference sequence). The V end was cut by 5 bases, the J end by 8 bases, with 15 bases between. This CDR3 is 13 amino acids long. This CDR3 is CASSEPLPGGYTF. In DNA, the CDR3 is TGTGCCAGCAGCGAGCCTCTTCCCGGGGGCTACACCTTC.

The rearrangement joins TRBV6-1 to TRBJ1-1; D is uncertain. The CDR3 totals 14 residues. Trimming shortened V by 0 bases and J by 9 bases, and 14 bases separated the two germline ends. Germline CDR1 is MNHNS and CDR2 is SASEGT. CDR3 residues: CASSEAGTHSQAFF. Written as DNA, the CDR3 is TGTGCCAGCAGTGAAGCCGGCACTCACTCTCAAGCTTTCTTT.

V and J are TRBV2 and TRBJ1-5, with 7 bases fitting TRBD1. CDR3 length: 15 amino acids. Trimming removed 8 bases from V and 4 bases from J; junction bases left unmatched: 11. Germline V gives CDR1 SNHLY, CDR2 FYNNEI. The CDR3 here is CASGGQPLPNQPQHF. Written as DNA, the CDR3 is TGTGCCAGCGGGGGACAGCCCCTGCCTAATCAGCCCCAGCATTTT.

The genes are TRBV9 and TRBJ1-6; 7 bases match TRBD1. From germline, CDR1 is SGDLS and CDR2 YYNGEE. The CDR3 sequence is 15 residues long. The V gene end was trimmed by 0 bases and the J gene end by 5 bases; junction bases not matched to a gene: 2. CDR3 residues: CASSVGQGHNSPLHF. CDR3 DNA: TGTGCCAGCAGCGTAGGACAGGGCCATAATTCACCCCTCCACTTT.

The chain joins TRBV24-1 to TRBJ2-1, with 10 bases identical to TRBD2. Germline V gene data show CDR1 as KGHDR and CDR2 as SFDVKD. This CDR3 spans 16 amino acids. J was trimmed by 4 bases and V by 0 bases; bases with no gene match: 2. As DNA, the CDR3 is TGTGCCACCAGTGATTTGTCACTAGCGGGGTACAATGAGCAGTTCTTC. It translates to CATSDLSLAGYNEQFF.

The gene calls are TRBV28 and TRBJ2-1; D unresolved. The germline V gene encodes CDR1 MDHEN and CDR2 SYDVKM. V shed 5 bases and J shed 8 bases, with 19 bases lying between them. The CDR3 extends over 15 amino acids. The CDR3 loop reads CASSPLQPGHYEQFF. The CDR3 DNA reads as TGTGCCAGCAGTCCCCTCCAGCCGGGCCACTATGAGCAGTTCTTC. Complete variable domain (other parts from reference TRBV28 and TRBJ2-1): DVKVTQSSRYLVKRTGEKVFLECVQDMDHENMFWYRQDPGLGLRLIYFSYDVKMKEKGDIPEGYSVSREKKERFSLILESASTNQTSMYLCASSPLQPGHYEQFFGPGTRLTVL.

This clone has more than one count but fewer than ten. CDR3: CASTPEGGLNQPQHF. The CDR3 DNA reads as TGTGCCAGTACCCCAGAGGGAGGACTAAATCAGCCCCAGCATTTT. The chain joins TRBV19 to TRBJ1-5; D gene uncertain. The CDR3 is 15 amino acids. The V and J ends lost 7 bases and 4 bases respectively, with 17 bases between them. Germline CDR1 is LNHDA and CDR2 is SQIVND (reference sequence).

The genes are TRBV30 and TRBJ1-5, with 10 bases identical to TRBD1. V shed 4 bases, J shed 6 bases, and the junction held 6 bases outside the gene matches. CDR3 length equals 14 residues. CDR1 and CDR2 from the germline V gene are GTSNPN and SVGIG (reference sequence). The CDR3 region is CAWTTGQGTQPQHF. CDR3 in DNA: TGTGCCTGGACCACGGGACAGGGGACTCAGCCCCAGCATTTT. Full variable domain (remainder filled in from reference TRBV30 and TRBJ1-5): SQTIHQWPATLVQPVGSPLSLECTVEGTSNPNLYWYRQAAGRGLQLLFYSVGIGQISSEVPQNLSASRPQDRQFILSSKKLLLSDSGFYLCAWTTGQGTQPQHFGDGTRLSIL.

The chain joins TRBV11-3 to TRBJ2-2, with D possibly matching TRBD2 (6 bases). The CDR3 has 15 residues. Germline CDR1 is SGHNT and CDR2 is YENEEA. V lost 3 bases to trimming and J lost 7 bases, with 15 bases between them. This chain's CDR3 is CASSFRGSGSGELFF. CDR3 nucleotides: TGTGCCAGCAGCTTTCGGGGGAGCGGTAGCGGGGAGCTGTTTTTT.

The chain recombines TRBV5-1 with TRBJ2-7; D possibly corresponds to TRBD1 (6 bases). The CDR3 is made up of 13 amino acids. Germline CDR1 reads SGHRS; CDR2 reads YFSETQ. Trimming took 5 bases from V and 0 from J, leaving 9 bases between them. The CDR3 loop is CASRGATSYEQYF. The CDR3 nucleotides read TGCGCCAGCAGGGGGGCAACCTCCTACGAGCAGTACTTC. Full variable domain (outside the CDR3, taken from reference TRBV5-1 and TRBJ2-7): KAGVTQTPRYLIKTRGQQVTLSCSPISGHRSVSWYQQTPGQGLQFLFEYFSETQRNKGNFPGRFSGRQFSNSRSEMNVSTLELGDSALYLCASRGATSYEQYFGPGTRLTVT.